Shown below are 10 T cell receptor beta chains from a single sample sequenced in a study of cytomegalovirus exposure and HLA in healthy donors. Primers: 60 Vbeta forward and 13 Jbeta reverse. Libraries were prepared by immunoSEQ multiplex PCR; TCRdb keeps only in-frame clonotypes and omits some of them. The repertoire holds approximately 280,000 clones, with around 90% as singletons. The sample consisted of PBMCs. These TCRs come from a woman aged 18-29 years in good health and CMV-seronegative.

In its sample, this clone was seen once. A junction end diverges from the germline sequence, so it may reflect a read error. The CDR3 protein is CSSSQLNNEQFF. The CDR3 DNA is TGTTCCAGCAGCCAACTTAACAATGAGCAGTTCTTC. The V and J genes are TRBV7-9 and TRBJ2-1, with D hard to call. The germline V gene encodes CDR1 SEHNR and CDR2 FQNEAQ (reference sequence). The CDR3 is 12 residues long. Drawing the rest from reference TRBV7-9 and TRBJ2-1, the complete variable domain is DTGVSQNPRHKITKRGQNVTFRCDPISEHNRLYWYRQTLGQGPEFLTYFQNEAQLEKSRLLSDRFSAERPKGSFSTLEIQRTEQGDSAMYLCSSSQLNNEQFFGPGTRLTVL.

A remark on this clone: One end of the junction varies from germline; a read error may be responsible. This rearrangement joins TRBV7-9 to TRBJ2-3; a possible D gene is TRBD2 (6 bases). The germline V gene encodes CDR1 SEHNR and CDR2 FQNEAQ (reference sequence). The CDR3 runs 16 residues. CDR3: CSSSPRGSGSPDTQYF. CDR3 nucleotides: TGTTCCAGCAGCCCCCGTGGGAGCGGGTCACCAGATACGCAGTATTTT.

The V and J genes are TRBV25-1 and TRBJ1-4; 8 nucleotides agree with TRBD1. With 6 bases clipped from V and 4 bases from J, the junction kept 7 bases outside the gene matches. There are 15 residues in the CDR3. Germline CDR1 and CDR2: MGHDK and SYGVNS. The CDR3 nucleotides are TGTGCCAGCAGGGGACAGGAATCTATTAATGAAAAACTGTTTTTT. It is translated as CASRGQESINEKLFF.

V gene TRBV5-1 combines with J gene TRBJ1-2; weak D call: TRBD1 (6 bases). The germline gives CDR1 SGHRS, CDR2 YFSETQ. Between the trimmed V and J ends, which lost 9 bases and 6 bases, there was a span of 15 bases. The CDR3 loop spans 12 amino acids. The CDR3 DNA is TGCGCCACCGGGACACCGGTTAATGGCTACACCTTC. Protein: CATGTPVNGYTF. The full variable domain, with the rest looked up from reference TRBV5-1 and TRBJ1-2, is KAGVTQTPRYLIKTRGQQVTLSCSPISGHRSVSWYQQTPGQGLQFLFEYFSETQRNKGNFPGRFSGRQFSNSRSEMNVSTLELGDSALYLCATGTPVNGYTFGSGTRLTVV.

The CDR3 is CATSRDRQGALRNGYTF. CDR3 DNA: TGTGCCACCAGCAGAGATAGGCAGGGGGCGCTTAGAAATGGCTACACCTTC. The chain couples TRBV15 to TRBJ1-2; 8 bases agree with TRBD1. The CDR3 is 17 amino acids. CDR1 and CDR2 from the germline V gene are LNHNV and YYDKDF (reference sequence). Trimming removed 0 bases from V and 6 bases from J; junction bases left unmatched: 12.

The sample holds one count of this clone. The V gene is TRBV19, the J gene TRBJ1-1, with 10 bases identical to TRBD1. The V segment lost 5 bases and the J segment 3 bases; nucleotides outside the gene matches: 3. Germline V CDR1 and CDR2: LNHDA, SQIVND (reference sequence). CDR3 length: 14 residues. CDR3 in amino acids: CASSDRGQDTEAFF. CDR3 DNA: TGTGCCAGTAGTGACAGGGGGCAGGACACTGAAGCTTTCTTT.

V gene TRBV5-1 combines with J gene TRBJ2-7, with a possible D match to TRBD2 (6 bases). Trimming removed 6 bases at V and 3 bases at J, with 25 bases between. The CDR3 is made up of 17 amino acids. Germline CDR1 SGHRS, CDR2 YFSETQ. CDR3 coding DNA: TGCGCCAGCACATACACCCCCGGAGGGACGGGGGTCTACGAGCAGTACTTC. It translates to CASTYTPGGTGVYEQYF.

CDR3 residues: CSAPGQANTEAFF. DNA for the CDR3: TGCAGCGCCCCGGGACAGGCGAACACTGAAGCTTTCTTT. V gene TRBV29-1 combines with J gene TRBJ1-1; 8 bases line up with TRBD1. The junction had 5 bases not matched to a gene; V was cut back by 7 bases and J by 1 base. The CDR3 has 13 residues. Germline V gene data show CDR1 as SQVTM and CDR2 as ANQGSEA. The full variable domain, in which reference TRBV29-1 and TRBJ1-1 provide the parts outside the CDR3, is SAVISQKPSRDICQRGTSLTIQCQVDSQVTMMFWYRQQPGQSLTLIATANQGSEATYESGFVIDKFPISRPNLTFSTLTVSNMSPEDSSIYLCSAPGQANTEAFFGQGTRLTVV.

The rearrangement links TRBV7-2 to TRBJ1-5, with a tentative D call TRBD1 (5 bases). V was shortened by 5 bases and J by 3 bases, with 17 bases between the two germline ends. Per the germline V gene, CDR1 is SGHTA and CDR2 is FQGNSA. CDR3 length: 16 amino acids. CDR3: CASSLLGGLTNQPQHF. The CDR3 nucleotides are TGTGCCAGCAGCCTCCTGGGGGGGTTAACCAATCAGCCCCAGCATTTT.

In its sample, this clone was seen a few times. This rearrangement joins TRBV13 to TRBJ2-1; 9 bases agree with TRBD2. The CDR3 totals 15 residues. From germline, CDR1 is PRHDT and CDR2 FYEKMQ (reference sequence). J gave up 7 bases and V 5 bases, and 9 bases lay outside the gene matches. The CDR3 here is CASSGPGLALNEQFF. CDR3 sequence (DNA): TGTGCCAGCAGCGGTCCGGGACTAGCCCTGAATGAGCAGTTCTTC.